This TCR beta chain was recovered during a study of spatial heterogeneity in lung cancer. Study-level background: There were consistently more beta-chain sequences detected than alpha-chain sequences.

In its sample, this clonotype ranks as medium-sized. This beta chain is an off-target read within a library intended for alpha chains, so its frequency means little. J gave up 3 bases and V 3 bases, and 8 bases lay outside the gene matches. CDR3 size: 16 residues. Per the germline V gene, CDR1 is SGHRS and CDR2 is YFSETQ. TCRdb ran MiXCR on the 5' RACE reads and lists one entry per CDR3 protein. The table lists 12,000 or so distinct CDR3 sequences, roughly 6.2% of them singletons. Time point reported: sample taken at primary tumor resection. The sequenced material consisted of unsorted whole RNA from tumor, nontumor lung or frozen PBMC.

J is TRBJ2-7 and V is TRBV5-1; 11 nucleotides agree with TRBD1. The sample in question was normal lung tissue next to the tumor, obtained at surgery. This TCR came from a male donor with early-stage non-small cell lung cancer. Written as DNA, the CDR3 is TGCGCCAGCAGCTCCACGATCGGGACAGGGGGCTACGAGCAGTACTTC. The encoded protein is CASSSTIGTGGYEQYF.